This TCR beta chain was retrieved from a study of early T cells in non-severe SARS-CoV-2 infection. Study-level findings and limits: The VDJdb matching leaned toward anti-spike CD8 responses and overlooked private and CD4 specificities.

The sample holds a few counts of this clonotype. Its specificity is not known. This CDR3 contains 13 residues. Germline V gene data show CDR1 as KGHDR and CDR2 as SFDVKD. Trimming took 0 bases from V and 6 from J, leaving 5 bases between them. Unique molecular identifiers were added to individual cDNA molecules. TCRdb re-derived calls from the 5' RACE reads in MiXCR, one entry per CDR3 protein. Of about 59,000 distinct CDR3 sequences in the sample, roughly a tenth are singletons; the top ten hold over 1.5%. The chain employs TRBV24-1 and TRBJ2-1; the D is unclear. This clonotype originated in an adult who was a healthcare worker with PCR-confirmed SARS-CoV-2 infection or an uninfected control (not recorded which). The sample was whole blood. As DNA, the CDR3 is TGTGCCACCAGTGATTTGGTGGGCAATGAGCAGTTCTTC. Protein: CATSDLVGNEQFF.